The 7 T cell receptor beta chains below all came from one sample that was sequenced in a study of blood T cell repertoires in COVID-19. Generated by immunoSEQ multiplex PCR, the TCRdb table keeps only in-frame clones and is missing some. The data contain approximately 91,000 clones, 80% of them singletons. Input material: peripheral blood. The receptors were gathered from a human donor in a cohort sampled during active COVID-19.

This chain connects TRBV6-5 to TRBJ2-7, with 8 bases fitting TRBD1. Germline trimming cut 6 bases from V and 0 bases from J; bases unmatched to any gene: 4. CDR3 size: 14 residues. Germline V CDR1 and CDR2: MNHEY, SVGAGI. The CDR3 loop reads CASRPGTGSYEQYF. The CDR3 nucleotides read TGTGCCAGCAGGCCCGGGACAGGCTCCTACGAGCAGTACTTC.

The chain carries TRBV18 and TRBJ2-1, with TRBD2 identical over 10 bases. The CDR3 is 15 residues long. Germline loops: CDR1 KGHSH, CDR2 LQKENI. J gave up 11 bases and V 6 bases, and 13 bases lay outside the gene matches. The CDR3 nucleotides read TGTGCCAGCTCCCTGGGACTAGCGACAGATTGGAAGCAGTTCTTC. The encoded protein is CASSLGLATDWKQFF.

The rearrangement links TRBV3-1 (or the pseudogene TRBV3-2) to TRBJ2-7; 9 bases fit TRBD1. In germline, CDR1 is LGHDT, CDR2 YNNKEL (reference sequence). J lost 4 bases, V lost 1 base, and 5 bases had no gene match. This CDR3 region has 15 residues. The CDR3 nucleotides read TGTGCCAGCAGCCAAGCCGGGACAGGGCCATACGAGCAGTACTTC. It codes for CASSQAGTGPYEQYF.

This clone was detected once. The chain couples TRBV5-1 to TRBJ2-7, with 8 positions matching TRBD1. CDR1 SGHRS and CDR2 YFSETQ come from the germline V gene. This CDR3 contains 15 residues. The J segment lost 6 bases and the V segment lost 4 bases, leaving 12 bases of the junction unmatched. CDR3 sequence: CASSPDGTGLGEQYF. The CDR3 bases are TGCGCCAGCAGCCCCGACGGGACAGGCCTCGGCGAGCAGTACTTC.

The chain is built from TRBV15 and TRBJ1-5, with 7 bases matching TRBD1. The CDR3 is 15 residues long. The V gene end was trimmed by 4 bases and the J gene end by 1 base; junction bases not matched to a gene: 4. Germline V gene data show CDR1 as LNHNV and CDR2 as YYDKDF (reference sequence). The CDR3 nucleotides read TGTGCCACCAGCATACCGGACAGGAGCAATCAGCCCCAGCATTTT. Encoded protein: CATSIPDRSNQPQHF. The full variable domain, with the rest looked up from reference TRBV15 and TRBJ1-5, is DAMVIQNPRYQVTQFGKPVTLSCSQTLNHNVMYWYQQKSSQAPKLLFHYYDKDFNNEADTPDNFQSRRPNTSFCFLDIRSPGLGDTAMYLCATSIPDRSNQPQHFGDGTRLSIL.

The chain employs TRBV6-1 and TRBJ2-7; TRBD2 agrees at 9 bases. The CDR3 has 16 amino acids. The J segment lost 6 bases and the V segment lost 2 bases, leaving 11 bases of the junction unmatched. The germline V gene has CDR1 MNHNS and CDR2 SASEGT. CDR3 protein: CASSERGGSGSSEQYF. DNA for the CDR3: TGTGCCAGCAGTGAAAGGGGAGGTAGCGGGAGTAGCGAGCAGTACTTC.

This sequence joins TRBV28 and TRBJ2-7, with 8 bases lining up with TRBD2. Trimming removed 6 bases from V and 5 bases from J; junction bases left unmatched: 9. The germline CDR1 and CDR2 sequences are MDHEN and SYDVKM. This CDR3 spans 14 amino acids. The CDR3 bases are TGTGCCAGCAGACCAGCGGGAGTGCAGGACGAGCAGTACTTC. Amino acid sequence: CASRPAGVQDEQYF.